This paragraph reports one T cell receptor beta chain. Once RNA had been extracted, it was reverse transcribed into cDNA to act as the sequencing template. Only in-frame clones appear in the TCRdb table, and some are missing; sequencing was by immunoSEQ multiplex PCR. Counted here are some 51,000 clones, over 95% occurring once; the ten biggest clones make up roughly 25%. The source of the sample is a study of CD8+ T cells in alopecia areata. CDR3 length: 14 residues. V gave up 6 bases and J gave up 9 bases; unmatched junction bases: 7. Germline lookup yields CDR1 MNHEY and CDR2 SVGAGI. This material consisted of CD8+ T cells sorted from blood, taken at week 0. The chain recombines TRBV6-5 with TRBJ2-3; 12 nucleotides align to TRBD2. The TCR was taken from a human donor with alopecia areata. The CDR3 sequence: CASSLAGGQRTQYF. CDR3 in DNA: TGTGCCAGCAGCCTAGCGGGGGGGCAGCGGACGCAGTATTTT.